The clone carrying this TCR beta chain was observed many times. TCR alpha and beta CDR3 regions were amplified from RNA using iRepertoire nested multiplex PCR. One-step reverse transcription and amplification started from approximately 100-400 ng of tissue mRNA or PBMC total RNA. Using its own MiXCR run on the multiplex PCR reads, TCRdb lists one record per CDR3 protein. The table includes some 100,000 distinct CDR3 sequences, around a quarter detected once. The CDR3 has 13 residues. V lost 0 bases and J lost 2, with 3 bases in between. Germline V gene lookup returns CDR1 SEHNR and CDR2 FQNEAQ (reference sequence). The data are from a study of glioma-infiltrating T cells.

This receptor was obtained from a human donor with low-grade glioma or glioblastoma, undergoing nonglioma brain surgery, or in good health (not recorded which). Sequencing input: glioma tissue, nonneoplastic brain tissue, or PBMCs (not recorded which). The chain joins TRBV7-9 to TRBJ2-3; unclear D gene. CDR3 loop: CASSLAVTDTQYF. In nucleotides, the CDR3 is TGTGCCAGCAGCTTAGCAGTCACAGATACGCAGTATTTT.